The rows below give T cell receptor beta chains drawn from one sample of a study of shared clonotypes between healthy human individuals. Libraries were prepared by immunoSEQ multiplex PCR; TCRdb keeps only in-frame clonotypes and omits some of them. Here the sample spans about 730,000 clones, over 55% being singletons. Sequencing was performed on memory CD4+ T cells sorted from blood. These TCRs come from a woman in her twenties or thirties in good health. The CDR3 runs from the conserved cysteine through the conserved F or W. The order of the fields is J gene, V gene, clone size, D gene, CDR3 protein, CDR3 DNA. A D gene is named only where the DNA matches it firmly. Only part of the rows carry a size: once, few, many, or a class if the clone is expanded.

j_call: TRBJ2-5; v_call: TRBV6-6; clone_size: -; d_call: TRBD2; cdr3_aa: CASSLGTSGSGETQYF; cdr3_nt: TGTGCCAGCAGCCTTGGGACTAGCGGGAGTGGAGAGACCCAGTACTTC
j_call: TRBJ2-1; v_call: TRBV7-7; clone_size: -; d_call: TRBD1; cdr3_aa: CASSSDRENEQFF; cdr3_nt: TGTGCCAGCAGCTCGGACAGGGAAAATGAGCAGTTCTTC
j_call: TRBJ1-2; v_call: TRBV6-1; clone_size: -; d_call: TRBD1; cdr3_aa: CASSGQGERGYTF; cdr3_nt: TGTGCCAGCAGTGGGCAGGGGGAGCGTGGCTACACCTTC
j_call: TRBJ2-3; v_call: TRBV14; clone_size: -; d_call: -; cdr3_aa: CASSQSLRSTDTQYF; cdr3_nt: TGTGCCAGCAGCCAATCATTGCGGAGCACAGATACGCAGTATTTT
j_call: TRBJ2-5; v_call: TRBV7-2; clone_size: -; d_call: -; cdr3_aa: CASRGGPAPRETQYF; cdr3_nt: TGTGCCAGCAGGGGGGGTCCGGCCCCTCGAGAGACCCAGTACTTC
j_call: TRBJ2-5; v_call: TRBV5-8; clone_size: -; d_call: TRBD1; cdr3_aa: CASSRGTGGSETQYF; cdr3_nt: TGTGCCAGCAGCCGTGGGACAGGGGGCTCGGAGACCCAGTACTTC
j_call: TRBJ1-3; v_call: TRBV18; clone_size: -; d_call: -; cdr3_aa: CASSPTGQGGNTIYF; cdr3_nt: TGTGCCAGCTCACCAACTGGACAAGGTGGAAACACCATATATTTT
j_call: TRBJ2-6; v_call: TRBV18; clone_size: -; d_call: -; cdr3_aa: CASSPKDGDPGANVLTF; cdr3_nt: TGTGCCAGCTCCCCAAAGGACGGGGATCCTGGGGCCAACGTCCTGACTTTC
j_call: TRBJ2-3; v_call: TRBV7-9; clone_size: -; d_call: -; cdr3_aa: CASSYHPITDTQYF; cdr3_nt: TGTGCCAGCAGCTACCATCCTATCACAGATACGCAGTATTTT
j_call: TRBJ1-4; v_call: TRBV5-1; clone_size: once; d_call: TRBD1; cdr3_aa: CASSLEGQGADEKLFF; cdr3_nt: TGCGCCAGCAGCTTGGAAGGACAGGGGGCAGACGAAAAACTGTTTTTT
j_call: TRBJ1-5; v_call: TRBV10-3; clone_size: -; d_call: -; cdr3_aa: CAISETGRDSNQPQHF; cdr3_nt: TGTGCCATCAGTGAGACTGGACGGGATAGCAATCAGCCCCAGCATTTT
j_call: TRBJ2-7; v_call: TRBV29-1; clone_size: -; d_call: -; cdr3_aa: CSVERDVGVREQYF; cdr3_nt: TGCAGCGTTGAAAGAGACGTAGGCGTGCGCGAGCAGTACTTC
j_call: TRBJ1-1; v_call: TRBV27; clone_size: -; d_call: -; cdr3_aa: CASSFDQGWTEAFF; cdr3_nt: TGTGCCAGCAGTTTTGACCAGGGGTGGACTGAAGCTTTCTTT
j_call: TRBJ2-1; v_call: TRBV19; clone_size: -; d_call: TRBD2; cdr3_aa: CASSMELAANEQFF; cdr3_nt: TGTGCCAGTAGTATGGAGCTAGCGGCCAATGAGCAGTTCTTC
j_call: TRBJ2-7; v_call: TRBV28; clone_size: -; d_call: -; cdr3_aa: CASSLSGGAGYEQYF; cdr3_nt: TGTGCCAGCAGTTTATCAGGCGGGGCCGGCTACGAGCAGTACTTC
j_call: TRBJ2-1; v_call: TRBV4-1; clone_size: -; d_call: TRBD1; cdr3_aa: CASSHGDRDLNEQFF; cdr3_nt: TGCGCCAGCAGCCATGGGGACAGGGACTTGAATGAGCAGTTCTTC
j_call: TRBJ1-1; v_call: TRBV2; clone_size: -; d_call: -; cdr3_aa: CASRGLGAEAFF; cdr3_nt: TGTGCCAGCAGGGGGCTTGGGGCTGAAGCTTTCTTT